The 27 T cell receptor beta chains below all came from one sample that was sequenced in a study of T-cell memory formation after mild COVID-19 listed by TCRdb under 2021. Library preparation used 5' RACE. This sample was sequenced with an Illumina NovaSeq 6000. Starting from the raw public reads, TCRdb applied fastp trimming at Q25, assembled clones with MiXCR and retained in-frame beta chains. CDR3 protein duplicates are merged, each entry listing the most common genes and DNA. This sample gives around 260,000 distinct CDR3 sequences in total; 15% to 20% of them show up just once. Roughly 20% of the sample belongs to the ten largest clones. Material for sequencing was PBMCs or a T cell subset sorted from them (not recorded which). These receptors originate from a man younger than 35 who had mild COVID-19 (a few samples of this study predate the infection). The sample titles of this study are shuffled in the database, so cell type and time point are left out; the donor was told from shared clones.

The chain employs TRBV5-1 and TRBJ2-3; D might be TRBD1 (5 bases). The CDR3 consists of 14 residues. Germline values: CDR1 SGHRS, CDR2 YFSETQ. The ends were cut back, 2 bases at V and 0 bases at J, with 7 bases in the middle. The CDR3 region is CASSFSGSTDTQYF. The DNA of the CDR3 is TGCGCCAGCAGCTTTTCAGGGAGCACAGATACGCAGTATTTT.

This clonotype has a handful of counts. This rearrangement joins TRBV7-9 to TRBJ2-5; tentative D call: TRBD1 (6 bases). CDR1 is SEHNR and CDR2 is FQNEAQ in the germline V gene (reference sequence). The V end lost 8 bases, the J end lost 5 bases, and 24 bases lay between the germline ends. This CDR3 has 16 residues. CDR3 in amino acids: CASDVLPDRIQETQYF. Written as DNA, the CDR3 is TGTGCCAGCGATGTTCTCCCTGACAGGATCCAGGAGACCCAGTACTTC.

There are a few counts of this clonotype. The chain is built from TRBV29-1 and TRBJ2-1, with 8 bases identical to TRBD1. Unmatched junction bases numbered 11, after V lost 2 bases and J lost 5 bases. The germline CDR1 and CDR2 sequences are SQVTM and ANQGSEA. The CDR3 consists of 16 residues. The CDR3, as DNA: TGCAGCGTTGAACTCCCGACAGGGGTCTCGGACAATGAGCAGTTCTTC. Encoded protein: CSVELPTGVSDNEQFF.

This clonotype was observed a handful of times. The CDR3 is CASSLGGRNSPLHF. The CDR3 nucleotides are TGCGCCAGCAGCTTGGGGGGACGGAATTCACCCCTCCACTTT. The chain links TRBV5-1 to TRBJ1-6, with a tentative D call TRBD1 (5 bases). There are 14 residues in the CDR3. The V end lost 0 bases, the J end lost 7 bases, and 8 bases lay between the germline ends. Germline V gene data show CDR1 as SGHRS and CDR2 as YFSETQ.

This clonotype was seen only a few times. This sequence joins TRBV12-3 or TRBV12-4 and TRBJ2-7; maybe TRBD2 (6 bases). Deletions cut 8 bases from V and 5 bases from J, with 10 bases between. The CDR3 is 11 amino acids. As DNA, the CDR3 is TGTGCCAGCCGGAGGGAACACGAGCAGTACTTC. It translates to CASRREHEQYF.

This clonotype was recorded at least ten times. This chain connects TRBV7-6 to TRBJ2-1, with D perhaps TRBD1 or TRBD2 (5 bases each). V lost 5 bases to trimming and J lost 4 bases, with 15 bases between them. This CDR3 comprises 15 residues. Germline V CDR1 and CDR2: SGHVS, FNYEAQ. The CDR3 loop reads CASSLTDYPYNEQFF. In DNA form, the CDR3 reads TGTGCCAGCAGCCTGACAGACTACCCTTACAATGAGCAGTTCTTC.

This clonotype was observed a few times. V is TRBV6-2 or TRBV6-3 and J is TRBJ1-1; maybe TRBD1 (5 bases). V lost 8 bases to trimming and J lost 3 bases, with 16 bases between them. Per germline, CDR1 MNHEY and CDR2 SVGEGT. The CDR3 contains 14 residues. The CDR3 here is CASFSAGQHTEAFF. As DNA, the CDR3 is TGTGCCAGCTTCTCGGCGGGGCAGCACACTGAAGCTTTCTTT.

The DNA for the CDR3 is TGCGCCAGCAGCTTAAACGCCCTCCCTGATACGCAGTATTTT. Protein: CASSLNALPDTQYF. V and J are TRBV5-1 and TRBJ2-3; no definite D call. Trimming stripped 2 bases from V and 6 bases from J, with 13 bases between. Germline lookup yields CDR1 SGHRS and CDR2 YFSETQ. This CDR3 spans 14 amino acids.

A few counts support this clonotype. This sequence joins TRBV12-3 or TRBV12-4 and TRBJ2-7; D is unclear. This CDR3 contains 15 residues. Trimming cost V 5 bases and J 2 bases, with 16 bases left between them. This chain's CDR3 is CASSPRRSSPYEQYF. The CDR3 bases are TGTGCCAGCAGTCCTAGGCGCTCTTCCCCCTACGAGCAGTACTTC.

The table lists this clonotype with a few counts. The rearrangement uses TRBV11-2 and TRBJ2-7; TRBD2 is a possible D gene (6 bases). The CDR3 has 11 amino acids. The germline V and J ends were trimmed by 5 bases and 10 bases, with 12 bases remaining between them. Germline V CDR1 and CDR2: SGHAT, FQNNGV. CDR3 in DNA: TGTGCCAGCAGCCCTGGGAGGATACAGTACTTC. Residues: CASSPGRIQYF.

This clonotype was observed a handful of times. The rearrangement uses TRBV5-5 and TRBJ2-4; a possible D gene is TRBD1 (6 bases). The CDR3 loop spans 16 amino acids. The germline V gene encodes CDR1 SGHKS and CDR2 YYEKEE (reference sequence). V lost 5 bases and J lost 2, with 17 bases in between. The CDR3 DNA is TGTGCCAGCAGGAGAGATGAGGGGGTAACCAAAAACATTCAGTACTTC. It encodes CASRRDEGVTKNIQYF.

This clonotype was picked up a small number of times. This sequence joins TRBV4-3 and TRBJ2-1, with 8 bases matching TRBD2. The CDR3 runs to 18 residues. Germline CDR1 reads LGHNA; CDR2 reads YSLEER. V lost 3 bases, J lost 2 bases, and 12 bases stayed unmatched. CDR3 nucleotides: TGCGCCAGCAGCCAGAGCCCCGGGGGGGTCCCCGCCTACAATGAGCAGTTCTTC. Encoded protein: CASSQSPGGVPAYNEQFF.

The chain joins TRBV6-1 to TRBJ2-7; a possible D gene is TRBD2 (5 bases). V was cut by 6 bases and J by 4 bases, with 13 bases left in between. The germline gives CDR1 MNHNS, CDR2 SASEGT. The CDR3 is made up of 13 amino acids. For the CDR3, the DNA is TGTGCCAGCAGCCGCGACGGGATGTACGAGCAGTACGTC. It yields the protein CASSRDGMYEQYV.

The chain has TRBV2 and TRBJ2-7; D remains ambiguous. Trimming pared 5 bases from V and 6 bases from J, leaving 20 bases between. The germline CDR1 and CDR2 sequences are SNHLY and FYNNEI. The CDR3 has 15 amino acids. CDR3 bases: TGTGCCAGCAGTTTTCCTTCAGGAAAATCGGTCGAGCAGTACTTC. Its translation: CASSFPSGKSVEQYF.

This clonotype was counted a few times. CDR3 nucleotides: TGTGCCAGCAGCTCCGGGACAGGGACGGGCGAGCAGTACTTC. Translating gives CASSSGTGTGEQYF. The V gene is TRBV13, the J gene TRBJ2-7; TRBD1 aligns across 9 bases. Germline trimming cut 4 bases from V and 6 bases from J; bases unmatched to any gene: 7. CDR3 size: 14 residues. The germline CDR1 and CDR2 sequences are PRHDT and FYEKMQ (reference sequence).

This clonotype was counted only a few times. The CDR3 sequence is CSASARGGMRQETQYF. CDR3 DNA sequence: TGCAGTGCTAGTGCAAGGGGGGGCATGAGACAAGAGACCCAGTACTTC. This sequence joins TRBV20-1 and TRBJ2-5, with a tentative D call TRBD2 (7 bases). Germline CDR1 reads DFQATT; CDR2 reads SNEGSKA (reference sequence). V was shortened by 3 bases and J by 2 bases, with 19 bases between the two germline ends. There are 16 residues in the CDR3.

This clonotype was seen a handful of times. The chain carries TRBV5-1 and TRBJ2-2; no clear D. CDR1 and CDR2 (germline): SGHRS, YFSETQ. This CDR3 contains 14 residues. V lost 0 bases and J 1 base, leaving 4 bases between the germline ends. CDR3: CASSLVGNTGELFF. CDR3 nucleotides: TGCGCCAGCAGCTTGGTAGGGAACACCGGGGAGCTGTTTTTT.

The chain uses TRBV6-2 or TRBV6-3 and TRBJ1-4; D not certain. Germline lookup yields CDR1 MNHEY and CDR2 SVGEGT. This CDR3 has 16 residues. V dropped 0 bases and J dropped 4 bases, with 12 bases sitting between them. Written as DNA, the CDR3 is TGTGCCAGCAGTTACTCGGTCAGAGTTTTTAATGAAAAACTGTTTTTT. Translated, it gives CASSYSVRVFNEKLFF.

This clonotype appeared a few times. This chain uses TRBV12-3 or TRBV12-4 with TRBJ1-1; perhaps TRBD1 as D (6 bases). CDR3 length: 13 residues. V gave up 3 bases and J gave up 6 bases, with 11 bases separating them. The CDR3 loop reads CASSFMGAAEAFF. CDR3 sequence (DNA): TGTGCCAGCAGTTTTATGGGGGCCGCTGAAGCTTTCTTT.

This clonotype occurred a few times. This sequence joins TRBV13 and TRBJ2-2; TRBD2 aligns across 9 bases. Trimming took 4 bases from V and 4 from J; bases not matched to a gene: 4. Germline assignment: CDR1 PRHDT and CDR2 FYEKMQ (reference sequence). This CDR3 region has 15 residues. CDR3 protein: CASSSERGVTGELFF. As DNA, the CDR3 is TGTGCCAGCAGCTCAGAGCGGGGGGTCACCGGGGAGCTGTTTTTT.

This clonotype has ten or more counts. The chain joins TRBV5-6 to TRBJ1-1, with D possibly TRBD1 on 6 matching bases. The length of the CDR3 is 16 residues. Trimming removed 4 bases at V and 1 base at J, with 17 bases between. Germline-derived CDR1 and CDR2 are SGHDT and YYEEEE. CDR3 nucleotides: TGTGCCAGCAGCCCGGACAGCGCTCGATCGAACACTGAAGCTTTCTTT. As protein: CASSPDSARSNTEAFF.

This clonotype has just a few counts. The V call is TRBV15, the J call TRBJ2-7; 11 nucleotides line up with TRBD1. J lost 5 bases, V lost 1 base, and 10 bases had no gene match. The CDR3 contains 17 residues. Per the germline V gene, CDR1 is LNHNV and CDR2 is YYDKDF (reference sequence). This CDR3 is CATSRAYGTGGWNEQYV. The CDR3 DNA is TGTGCCACCAGCAGAGCGTATGGGACAGGGGGTTGGAACGAGCAGTACGTC.

This clonotype appeared a few times. CDR3 sequence reads: CARVGPGSQFF. In DNA form, the CDR3 reads TGTGCCCGGGTAGGCCCAGGGTCCCAGTTCTTC. This chain links TRBV30 with TRBJ2-1, with a tentative D call TRBD1 (5 bases). Germline CDR1 reads GTSNPN; CDR2 reads SVGIG (reference sequence). This CDR3 spans 11 amino acids. V lost 8 bases and J 13 bases, leaving 18 bases between the germline ends.

The V gene is TRBV6-1, the J gene TRBJ1-1, with 7 bases matching TRBD1. From germline, CDR1 is MNHNS and CDR2 SASEGT. The CDR3 has 15 amino acids. V trimming: 2 bases; J trimming: 7 bases; junction bases outside the gene matches: 10. The CDR3 DNA reads as TGTGCCAGCAGTGAACCGGGAAGGGGGCTCAATGAAGCTTTCTTT. Protein sequence: CASSEPGRGLNEAFF.

This chain connects TRBV6-5 to TRBJ2-7; D might be TRBD1 (6 bases). Germline-derived CDR1 and CDR2 are MNHEY and SVGAGI. Between the trimmed V and J ends, which lost 0 bases and 1 base, there was a span of 10 bases. This CDR3 region has 15 residues. CDR3 DNA: TGTGCCAGCAGTTACTCACCCGGACAGTCCTACGAGCAGTACTTC. It is translated as CASSYSPGQSYEQYF.

This clonotype was observed a few times. V is TRBV6-5 and J is TRBJ2-3; D may be TRBD1 or TRBD2 (5 bases each). The CDR3 covers 14 residues. Trimming cost V 0 bases and J 5 bases, with 9 bases left between them. Germline lookup yields CDR1 MNHEY and CDR2 SVGAGI. CDR3 in amino acids: CASSYSRGRDTQYF. The DNA for the CDR3 is TGTGCCAGCAGTTACTCAAGGGGACGAGATACGCAGTATTTT.

This rearrangement joins TRBV4-2 to TRBJ1-5, with D possibly matching TRBD1 (5 bases). The germline V gene encodes CDR1 LGHNA and CDR2 YNFKEQ. The CDR3 is made up of 14 amino acids. V shed 0 bases and J shed 9 bases, with 12 bases lying between them. The CDR3: CASSQDRGIGPQHF. Written as DNA, the CDR3 is TGTGCCAGCAGCCAAGACCGGGGGATTGGGCCCCAGCATTTT.